This is a list of T cell receptor beta chains from one sample in a study of CD8+ T cells in alopecia areata. Sequenced by immunoSEQ multiplex PCR; TCRdb stores in-frame clones only, minus some. The table shows about 200,000 clones, with over 45% occurring only once. The material sequenced was CD4+ T cells sorted from blood, taken at week 24, from a patient treated with tofacitinib. Source of these receptors: a human donor with alopecia areata. CDR3s include the opening cysteine and the closing phenylalanine or tryptophan. A D gene is named only where the DNA matches it firmly. Where a row states a size, it is once, few, many or the class of an expanded clone; other rows omit it.

CDR3aa	CDR3nt	v_gene	j_gene	abundance	d_gene
CASSGTSGSTGELFF	TGTGCCAGCAGCGGGACTAGCGGGAGTACTGGGGAGCTGTTTTTT	TRBV7-2	TRBJ2-2	NA	TRBD2
CASLTGGDPYEQYF	TGTGCCAGTCTAACGGGCGGGGACCCCTACGAGCAGTACTTC	TRBV28	TRBJ2-7	few	NA
CASTSPGTEPYGYTF	TGCGCCAGCACTTCCCCGGGGACGGAACCCTATGGCTACACCTTC	TRBV5-1	TRBJ1-2	NA	NA
CASTSDRGNTIYF	TGCGCCAGCACCTCAGACCGGGGAAACACCATATATTTT	TRBV5-1	TRBJ1-3	NA	NA
CASSLIGEGNIQYF	TGTGCCAGCAGCTTAATCGGTGAGGGAAACATTCAGTACTTC	TRBV7-9	TRBJ2-4	NA	NA
CSVAGARDQDGYTF	TGCAGCGTAGCCGGGGCTCGTGATCAGGATGGCTACACCTTC	TRBV29-1	TRBJ1-2	few	NA
CASSRQTSGRVETQYF	TGTGCCAGCAGCCGTCAGACTAGCGGGAGGGTAGAGACCCAGTACTTC	TRBV7-9	TRBJ2-5	few	TRBD2
CSVGAGGLETQYF	TGCAGCGTTGGAGCGGGGGGTTTGGAGACCCAGTACTTC	TRBV29-1	TRBJ2-5	NA	TRBD2
CASNRDFTDTQYF	TGTGCCAGTAATCGGGACTTCACAGATACGCAGTATTTT	TRBV19	TRBJ2-3	NA	NA
CAWAAGDRQYF	TGTGCCTGGGCAGCAGGGGACCGGCAGTACTTC	TRBV30	TRBJ2-7	NA	NA
CASSYDRGTDTQYF	TGTGCCAGCAGTTACGACAGGGGCACAGATACGCAGTATTTT	TRBV6-5	TRBJ2-3	NA	TRBD1
CASGRGQETQYF	TGTGCCAGCGGGCGGGGCCAAGAGACCCAGTACTTC	TRBV28	TRBJ2-5	few	NA
CASSLAGSPSYEQYF	TGCGCCAGCAGCTTGGCCGGGTCGCCCTCCTACGAGCAGTACTTC	TRBV5-1	TRBJ2-7	few	NA
CASSFPTSGTDTQYF	TGTGCCAGCAGCTTTCCGACTAGCGGTACAGATACGCAGTATTTT	TRBV7-8	TRBJ2-3	NA	TRBD2
CAWSSTGYSEKLFF	TGTGCCTGGAGCTCGACAGGGTATAGTGAAAAACTGTTTTTT	TRBV30	TRBJ1-4	NA	TRBD1
CASSRGRNTEAFF	TGTGCCAGCAGCAGGGGACGAAACACTGAAGCTTTCTTT	TRBV6-5	TRBJ1-1	NA	NA